The rows below give T cell receptor beta chains drawn from one sample of a study of shared clonotypes between healthy human individuals. Profiled with immunoSEQ multiplex PCR; TCRdb holds only in-frame clones, not every one. The sample holds some 96,000 clones, less than 50% seen once. Sequencing was done on a sample of PBMCs. These receptors came from a woman in her forties in good health. Some clones in this sample may be carry-over from other donors' samples. Both conserved end residues are part of each CDR3. The order of the fields is V gene, D gene, clone size, J gene, CDR3 DNA, CDR3 protein. A D gene is named only where the DNA matches it firmly. For some rows the clone size is stated as once, few or many, or as a class when expanded; others skip it.

TRBV28	NA	NA	TRBJ1-6	TGTGCCAGCAGGGCGGCCTATTCACCCCTCCACTTT	CASRAAYSPLHF
TRBV27	NA	NA	TRBJ2-2	TGTGCCAGCAGTTTTTACCGCCTCACCGGGGAGCTGTTTTTT	CASSFYRLTGELFF
TRBV5-4	TRBD1	NA	TRBJ2-3	TGTGCCAGCAGCTTACGACAGGGGGCAGATACGCAGTATTTT	CASSLRQGADTQYF
TRBV5-4	TRBD1	NA	TRBJ1-4	TGTGCCAGCAGCTTCGGGACAGAAAATGAAAAACTGTTTTTT	CASSFGTENEKLFF
TRBV7-9	NA	NA	TRBJ1-5	TGTGCCAGCAGCCAAGATGTACGGCAGCCCCAGCATTTT	CASSQDVRQPQHF
TRBV30	TRBD2	few	TRBJ2-2	TGTGCCTGGAGTCGACGACTAGCGGGAAACACCGGGGAGCTGTTTTTT	CAWSRRLAGNTGELFF
TRBV30	TRBD1	many	TRBJ1-4	TGTGCCCGGGAGGACCGGACAGGGGATGAAAAACTGTTTTTT	CAREDRTGDEKLFF
TRBV20-1	NA	few	TRBJ2-1	TGCAGTGCTAGCGGTACCGAGCAGTTCTTC	CSASGTEQFF
TRBV27	TRBD1	NA	TRBJ2-3	TGTGCCAGCAGTAGGGACAGGGTCACAGATACGCAGTATTTT	CASSRDRVTDTQYF
TRBV27	NA	once	TRBJ2-5	TGTGCCAGCAGTCAAAGACAGCTTTTCCAAGAGACCCAGTACTTC	CASSQRQLFQETQYF
TRBV21-1	NA	many	TRBJ1-1	TGTGCCAGCAGCAAAGTAATCAGGGAGGAGGCTTTCTTT	CASSKVIREEAFF
TRBV14	TRBD2	few	TRBJ2-1	TGTGCCAGCAGCCAGGGCGGGAGGGCCACCAATGAGCAGTTCTTC	CASSQGGRATNEQFF
TRBV5-6	TRBD1	many	TRBJ1-1	TGTGCCAGCAGTGCCGGGACAGCTCTCACTGAAGCTTTCTTT	CASSAGTALTEAFF
TRBV30	NA	NA	TRBJ1-5	TGTGCCTGGAGTGTACAGGGACGTGATAGCAATCAGCCCCAGCATTTT	CAWSVQGRDSNQPQHF
TRBV10-3	NA	NA	TRBJ2-7	TGTGCCATCAGTGAGTCCAGTCGCTACTACGAGCAGTACTTC	CAISESSRYYEQYF
TRBV2	NA	NA	TRBJ2-7	TGTGCCAGCAGTGAACAGAGCTACGAGCAGTACTTC	CASSEQSYEQYF
TRBV29-1	NA	few	TRBJ1-2	TGCAGCGTCCGCGACGGGGGCCATGGCTACACCTTC	CSVRDGGHGYTF
TRBV9	NA	once	TRBJ1-2	TGTGCCAGCAACCGGGACGGGAACCTTCCGCGGGGCTACACCTTC	CASNRDGNLPRGYTF
TRBV7-2	NA	few	TRBJ1-2	TGTGCCAGCAGTTTCCATGGGAACTATGGCTACACCTTC	CASSFHGNYGYTF
TRBV10-2	NA	NA	TRBJ2-3	TGCGCCAGCAAGCGGGCAGATACGCAGTATTTT	CASKRADTQYF
TRBV7-8	NA	NA	TRBJ2-3	TGTGCCAGCAGCTTGCCTCGAGAGGATACGCAGTATTTT	CASSLPREDTQYF
TRBV5-6	NA	many	TRBJ2-7	TGTGCCAGCAGCTTCGGACGGAGCTACGAGCAGTACTTC	CASSFGRSYEQYF
TRBV5-4	TRBD2	NA	TRBJ2-1	TGTGCCAGCAGCCCGGGGGGTCCCTACAATGAGCAGTTCTTC	CASSPGGPYNEQFF
TRBV7-9	TRBD1	once	TRBJ1-3	TGTGCCATTCCCAAGGGGGCCGTCGCGGACACCATATATTTT	CAIPKGAVADTIYF
TRBV25-1	NA	NA	TRBJ1-2	TGTGCCAACCTCGTGGGGGGGGCGCAAGATGGCTACACCTTC	CANLVGGAQDGYTF
TRBV9	NA	NA	TRBJ2-3	TGTGCCAGCAGCGCCGATAGCGGATTCACAGATACGCAGTATTTT	CASSADSGFTDTQYF
TRBV20-1	NA	many	TRBJ2-7	TGCAGTGCTGGCTACTACGAGCAGTACTTC	CSAGYYEQYF
TRBV27	NA	few	TRBJ1-6	TGTGCCAGCAGTTTATCGAGGGGCACCCTATATAATTCACCCCTCCACTTT	CASSLSRGTLYNSPLHF
TRBV7-9	NA	NA	TRBJ2-2	TGTGCCAGCAGCCAAGAAGAAGGGGGCACCGGGGAGCTGTTTTTT	CASSQEEGGTGELFF
TRBV2	TRBD2	many	TRBJ2-6	TGTGCCAGCAGTCCCTGGGGGGGCTCTGGGGCCAACGTCCTGACTTTC	CASSPWGGSGANVLTF
TRBV28	TRBD1	NA	TRBJ2-7	TGTGCCAGCACTCGACCCAGGGGGACCCACGAGCAGTACTTC	CASTRPRGTHEQYF
TRBV5-1	NA	NA	TRBJ1-5	TGCGCCAGCAGCCCCACCCCTGGTAGGGGACAGCCCCAGCATTTT	CASSPTPGRGQPQHF
TRBV6-4	TRBD1	many	TRBJ1-1	TGTGCCAGCAGTCCGGGACAGGGTGCCCCGAACACTGAAGCTTTCTTT	CASSPGQGAPNTEAFF
TRBV9	TRBD2	NA	TRBJ2-5	TGTGCCAGCAGCGTGACTAGCGATCAAGAGACCCAGTACTTC	CASSVTSDQETQYF
TRBV28	NA	NA	TRBJ2-6	TGTGCCAGCAGTTTCCGTGTGATATCTGGGGCCAACGTCCTGACTTTC	CASSFRVISGANVLTF
TRBV6-1	TRBD1	NA	TRBJ1-2	TGTGCCACACGCTCAGGGGGCGTGGGTGGCTACACCTTC	CATRSGGVGGYTF
TRBV15	TRBD2	NA	TRBJ2-7	TGTGCCACCAGCAGAGGACTAGCGGGAAAGGGCGAGCAGTACTTC	CATSRGLAGKGEQYF
TRBV30	TRBD1	few	TRBJ2-5	TGTGCCTGGCAAGGGGGCCCTAGGGAGACCCAGTACTTC	CAWQGGPRETQYF
TRBV2	TRBD1	NA	TRBJ2-7	TGTGCCAGCACCCCGGACAGGGTTGGGGATGAGCAGTACTTC	CASTPDRVGDEQYF
TRBV29-1	TRBD2	many	TRBJ2-3	TGCAGCGTGGCAGCGGGGGGCACAGATACGCAGTATTTT	CSVAAGGTDTQYF
TRBV4-1	NA	NA	TRBJ2-7	TGCGCCAGCAGCCAAGACATTGCGGCCAGTCAATACGAGCAGTACTTC	CASSQDIAASQYEQYF
TRBV7-2	NA	NA	TRBJ1-1	TGTGCCAGCCGGACACCGAACACTGAAGCTTTCTTT	CASRTPNTEAFF
TRBV9	NA	NA	TRBJ1-1	TGTGCCAGCAGCGCCCGCTCTGGGGTTTCCACTGAAGCTTTCTTT	CASSARSGVSTEAFF
TRBV4-1	TRBD2	once	TRBJ2-7	TGCGCCAGCAGCCAAGATATCGGGAGGCCCTACGAGCAGTACTTC	CASSQDIGRPYEQYF
TRBV9	NA	NA	TRBJ1-2	TGTGCCAGCAGCGTAGGTGTATTCCAGGGTGGCTACACCTTC	CASSVGVFQGGYTF
TRBV5-1	TRBD2	NA	TRBJ2-1	TGCGCCAGCACCCGGACTAGCGGGAGTCTAAATGAGCAGTTCTTC	CASTRTSGSLNEQFF